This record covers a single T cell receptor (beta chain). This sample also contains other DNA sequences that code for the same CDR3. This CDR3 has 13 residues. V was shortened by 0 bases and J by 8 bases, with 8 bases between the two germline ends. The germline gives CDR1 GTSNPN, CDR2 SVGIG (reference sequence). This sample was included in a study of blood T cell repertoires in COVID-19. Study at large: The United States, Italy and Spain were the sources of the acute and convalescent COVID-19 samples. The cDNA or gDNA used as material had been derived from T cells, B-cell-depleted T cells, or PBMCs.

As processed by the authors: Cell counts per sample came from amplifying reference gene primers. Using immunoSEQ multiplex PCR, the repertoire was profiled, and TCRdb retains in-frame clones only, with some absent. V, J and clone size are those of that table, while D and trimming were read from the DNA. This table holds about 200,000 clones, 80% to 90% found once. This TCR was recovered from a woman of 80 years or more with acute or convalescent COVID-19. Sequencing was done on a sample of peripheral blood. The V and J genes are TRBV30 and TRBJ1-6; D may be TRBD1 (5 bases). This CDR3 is CAWSVTTDSPLHF. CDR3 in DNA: TGTGCCTGGAGTGTAACGACAGATTCACCCCTCCACTTT.